In this sample, the clone carrying this T cell receptor (beta chain) turned up many times. The sample belongs to a study of CD8 T cells in ankylosing spondylitis. TCRdb used MiXCR to reprocess the 5' RACE reads, holding one entry per CDR3 protein. The sample has roughly 260,000 distinct CDR3 sequences; 20% are singletons. The length of the CDR3 is 17 residues. V was trimmed by 0 bases and J by 0 bases, leaving 15 bases between them. Germline V gene lookup returns CDR1 SGHRS and CDR2 YFSETQ. Material for sequencing was blood, either unsorted or a sorted T cell fraction (not recorded which). This clonotype was sampled from a male donor with ankylosing spondylitis or in good health (not recorded which). The rearrangement joins TRBV5-1 to TRBJ2-5, with D perhaps given as TRBD1 or TRBD2 (5 bases each). The CDR3 sequence: CASSLGVVGTYQETQYF. CDR3 sequence (DNA): TGCGCCAGCAGCTTGGGGGTCGTGGGGACGTACCAAGAGACCCAGTACTTC.